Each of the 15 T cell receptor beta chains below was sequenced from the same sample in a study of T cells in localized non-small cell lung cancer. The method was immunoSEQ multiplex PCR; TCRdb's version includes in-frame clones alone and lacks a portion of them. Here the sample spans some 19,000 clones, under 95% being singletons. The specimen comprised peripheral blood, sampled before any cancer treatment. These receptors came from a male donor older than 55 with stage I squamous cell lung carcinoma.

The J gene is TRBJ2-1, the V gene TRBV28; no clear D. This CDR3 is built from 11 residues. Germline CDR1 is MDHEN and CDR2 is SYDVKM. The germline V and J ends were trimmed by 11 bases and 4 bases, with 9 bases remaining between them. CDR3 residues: CASSFYNEQFF. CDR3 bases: TGTGCCTCCTCCTTTTACAATGAGCAGTTCTTC.

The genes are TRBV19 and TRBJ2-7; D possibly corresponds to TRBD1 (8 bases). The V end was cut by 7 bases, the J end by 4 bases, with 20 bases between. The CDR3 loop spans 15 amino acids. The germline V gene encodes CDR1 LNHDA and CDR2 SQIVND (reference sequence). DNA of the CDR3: TGTGCCAGTACGCAGGGGGCGGGAGTTGTTTACGAGCAGTACTTC. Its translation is CASTQGAGVVYEQYF.

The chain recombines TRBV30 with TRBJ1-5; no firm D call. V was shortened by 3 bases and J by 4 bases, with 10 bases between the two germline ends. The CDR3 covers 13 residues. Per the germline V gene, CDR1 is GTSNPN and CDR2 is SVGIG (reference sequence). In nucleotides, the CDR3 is TGTGCCTGGAGCCGGGCGGGAAATCAGCCCCAGCATTTT. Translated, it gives CAWSRAGNQPQHF.

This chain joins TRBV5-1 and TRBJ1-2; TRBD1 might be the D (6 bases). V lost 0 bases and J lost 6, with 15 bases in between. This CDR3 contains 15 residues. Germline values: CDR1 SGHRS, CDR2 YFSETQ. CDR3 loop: CASSLVLAGENGYTF. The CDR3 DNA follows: TGCGCCAGCAGCTTGGTTTTGGCAGGGGAGAATGGCTACACCTTC.

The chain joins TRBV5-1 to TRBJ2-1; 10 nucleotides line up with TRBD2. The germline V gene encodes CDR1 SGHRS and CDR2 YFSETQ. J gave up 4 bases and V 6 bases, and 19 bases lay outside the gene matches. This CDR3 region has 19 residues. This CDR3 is CASTLSPSGAGGRYNEQFF. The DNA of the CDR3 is TGCGCCAGCACCCTCAGCCCCTCAGGAGCGGGAGGGCGTTACAATGAGCAGTTCTTC.

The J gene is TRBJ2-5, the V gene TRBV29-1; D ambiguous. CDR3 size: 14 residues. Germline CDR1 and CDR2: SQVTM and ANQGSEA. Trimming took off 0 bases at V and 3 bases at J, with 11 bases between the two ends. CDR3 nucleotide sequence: TGCAGCGTTGAAGATTGGGGTGGGGAAGAGACCCAGTACTTC. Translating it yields CSVEDWGGEETQYF.

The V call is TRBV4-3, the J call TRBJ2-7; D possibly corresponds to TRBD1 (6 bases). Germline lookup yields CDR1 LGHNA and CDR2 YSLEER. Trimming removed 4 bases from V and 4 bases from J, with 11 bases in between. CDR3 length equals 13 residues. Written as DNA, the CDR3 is TGCGCCAGCAGCCGAGAGACAGGATACGAGCAGTACTTC. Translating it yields CASSRETGYEQYF.

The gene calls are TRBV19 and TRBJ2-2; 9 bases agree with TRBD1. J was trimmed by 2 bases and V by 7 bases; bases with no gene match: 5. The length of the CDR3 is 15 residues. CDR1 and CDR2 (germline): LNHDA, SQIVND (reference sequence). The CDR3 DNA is TGTGCCAGTAAGAGACAGGGGGTTAACACCGGGGAGCTGTTTTTT. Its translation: CASKRQGVNTGELFF.

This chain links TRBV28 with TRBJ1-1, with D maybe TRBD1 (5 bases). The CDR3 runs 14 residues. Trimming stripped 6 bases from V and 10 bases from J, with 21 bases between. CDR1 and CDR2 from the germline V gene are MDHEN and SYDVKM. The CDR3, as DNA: TGTGCCAGCAGACCTCATAATGGGGGGATGGGAGCTTTCTTT. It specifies CASRPHNGGMGAFF. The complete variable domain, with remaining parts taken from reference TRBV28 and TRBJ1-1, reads DVKVTQSSRYLVKRTGEKVFLECVQDMDHENMFWYRQDPGLGLRLIYFSYDVKMKEKGDIPEGYSVSREKKERFSLILESASTNQTSMYLCASRPHNGGMGAFFGQGTRLTVV.

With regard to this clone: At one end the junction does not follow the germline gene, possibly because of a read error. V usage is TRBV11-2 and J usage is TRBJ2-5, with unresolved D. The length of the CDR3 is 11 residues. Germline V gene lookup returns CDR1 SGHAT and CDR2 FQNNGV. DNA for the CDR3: TGTGCCAGCAGCCACCGTGGGCCGATACACTTC. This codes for CASSHRGPIHF.

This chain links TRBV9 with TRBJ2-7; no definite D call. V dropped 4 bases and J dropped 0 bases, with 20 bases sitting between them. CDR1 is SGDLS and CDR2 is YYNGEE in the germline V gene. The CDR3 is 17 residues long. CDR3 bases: TGTGCCAGCAGCCCAACCGAAGTGTTTGGAAGCTCCTACGAGCAGTACTTC. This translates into CASSPTEVFGSSYEQYF.

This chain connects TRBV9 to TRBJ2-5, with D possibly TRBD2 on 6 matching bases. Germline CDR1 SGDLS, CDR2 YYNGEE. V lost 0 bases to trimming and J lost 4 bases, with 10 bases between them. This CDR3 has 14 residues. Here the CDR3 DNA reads TGTGCCAGCAGCGTAGAAGTGGGGGGAGAGACCCAGTACTTC. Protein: CASSVEVGGETQYF.

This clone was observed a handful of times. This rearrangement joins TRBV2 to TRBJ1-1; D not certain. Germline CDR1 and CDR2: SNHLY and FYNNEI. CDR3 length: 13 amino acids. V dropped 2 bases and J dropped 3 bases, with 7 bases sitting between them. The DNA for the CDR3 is TGTGCCAGCAGTGAACGTCGCCACACTGAAGCTTTCTTT. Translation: CASSERRHTEAFF. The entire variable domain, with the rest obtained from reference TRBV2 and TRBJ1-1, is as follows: EPEVTQTPSHQVTQMGQEVILRCVPISNHLYFYWYRQILGQKVEFLVSFYNNEISEKSEIFDDQFSVERPDGSNFTLKIRSTKLEDSAMYFCASSERRHTEAFFGQGTRLTVV.

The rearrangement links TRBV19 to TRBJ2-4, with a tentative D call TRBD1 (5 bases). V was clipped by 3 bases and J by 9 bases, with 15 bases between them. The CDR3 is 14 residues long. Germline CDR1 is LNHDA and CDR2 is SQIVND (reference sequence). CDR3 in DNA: TGTGCCAGTAGTATGTACTCCAGGGAAGGCATTCAGTACTTC. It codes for CASSMYSREGIQYF.

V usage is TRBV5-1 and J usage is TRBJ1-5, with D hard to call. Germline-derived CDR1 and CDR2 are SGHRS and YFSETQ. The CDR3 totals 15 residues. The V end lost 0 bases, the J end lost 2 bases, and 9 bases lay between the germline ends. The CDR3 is CASSLGDGGNQPQHF. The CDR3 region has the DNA TGCGCCAGCAGCTTGGGAGATGGGGGCAATCAGCCCCAGCATTTT. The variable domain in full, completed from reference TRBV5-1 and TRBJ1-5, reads KAGVTQTPRYLIKTRGQQVTLSCSPISGHRSVSWYQQTPGQGLQFLFEYFSETQRNKGNFPGRFSGRQFSNSRSEMNVSTLELGDSALYLCASSLGDGGNQPQHFGDGTRLSIL.